This TCR beta chain was retrieved from a study of graft-versus-host responses after intestinal transplantation (TCRdb year 2021). Study-level background: The transplants that recipients received were multivisceral, liver-intestinal, or isolated intestinal. Anti-thymocyte globulin induction was given to all recipients, followed by maintenance tacrolimus and steroids for two to three years. Bulk TCR-beta CDR3 sequencing was used to track graft-versus-host and host-versus-graft alloreactive T cell clones in the graft, circulation and bone marrow after intestinal transplantation. To identify alloreactive clones, pre-transplant mixed lymphocyte reaction products were sequenced and compared with unstimulated pre-transplant donor and recipient T cells. Of the 20 to 30 intestinal transplant recipients enrolled in the cohort, one of whom was a retransplant, 3 patients without pretransplant specimens were excluded. A peak of at least 4% donor T cells among recipient peripheral blood mononuclear cells was the definition used for donor T cell macrochimerism. Rather than being sequenced by the commercial service, samples from a few later patients were sequenced in-house on an Illumina MiSeq and processed with MiXCR.

The full study reports these points: Early after transplant, declines in HvG clones were associated with peak levels of circulating GvH clones. GvH clones were found in recipient bone marrow, and some of the GvH clones appeared earlier in ileal mucosa or blood, which is consistent with an intestinal mucosal origin. The relatively low number and heterogeneity of intestinal transplant patients limited the conclusions. High GvH to HvG T cell clonal ratios were observed in the allografts of patients with donor T cell macrochimerism.

The sample's time point label, decoded: cells obtained before transplantation from donor or recipient. CD3+CD4+ and CD3+CD8+ populations were FACS-sorted from unstimulated pre-transplant donor and recipient cells taken from spleen or lymph nodes. The CDR3 numbers 14 residues from cysteine through phenylalanine. Just CDR3 DNA is preserved here, 42 bases in frame from base 1. CDR1 and CDR2 (SGHRS, YFSETQ) derive from the germline V gene. V is trimmed back by 4 bases and J by 5 bases, and the junction contains 4 bases that no gene match accounts for. The method was the immunoSEQ multiplex PCR assay. In most patients, genomic DNA was isolated using the Qiagen DNeasy Blood and Tissue Kit and sent frozen to Adaptive Biotechnologies for TCR sequencing. Adaptive Biotechnologies carried out high-throughput TCR-beta CDR3 sequencing of genomic DNA for most patients. As for the original processing: Adaptive's ImmunoSEQ software was the source of the TCR sequencing data for 18 patients, while three other patients were processed with MiXCR and VDJtools. To correct CD4 versus CD8 sorting errors, sequences present in both subsets at a frequency ratio below 5:1 were removed. Because the origin of CDR3 nucleotide sequences shared between donor and recipient could not be assigned, those sequences were removed. To be classed as alloreactive, a clone needed at least 2-fold expansion over unstimulated cells and a minimum CFSE-low frequency of 0.002% (template counts) or 0.001% (read counts). A clone was considered mappable if detected in the sequenced pre-transplant spleen, lymph node, or MLR CFSE-low populations of the donor or recipient. The cumulative frequency of alloreactive clones was calculated as a percentage of all sequences, weighted by copy number. TCRdb stores this immuneACCESS table with in-frame sequences only. Part of the clones is absent; in the studies checked, under half of the shortfall reflects unresolved V genes, and no reason is known for the rest. The V and J calls and the clone size are those of that table, but D and trimming were determined from the DNA. The sample includes 80,000 to 100,000 clones, with 85% to 90% observed a single time. Less than 0.12% of the sample rests with the top ten.

A word on this clone: What antigen it recognizes has not been identified. Base qualities are not at hand, and no much larger clone is one base apart.

The source was unstimulated CD4+ T cells sorted from spleen or lymph node cells, collected before intestinal transplant. The chain couples TRBV5-1 to TRBJ2-1, with 9 middle bases fitting TRBD1. The source is a human donor who received an intestinal transplant. The CDR3 amino acid sequence is: CASSLGTGNNEQFF. The bases are TGCGCCAGCAGCCTGGGGACAGGGAACAATGAGCAGTTCTTC.